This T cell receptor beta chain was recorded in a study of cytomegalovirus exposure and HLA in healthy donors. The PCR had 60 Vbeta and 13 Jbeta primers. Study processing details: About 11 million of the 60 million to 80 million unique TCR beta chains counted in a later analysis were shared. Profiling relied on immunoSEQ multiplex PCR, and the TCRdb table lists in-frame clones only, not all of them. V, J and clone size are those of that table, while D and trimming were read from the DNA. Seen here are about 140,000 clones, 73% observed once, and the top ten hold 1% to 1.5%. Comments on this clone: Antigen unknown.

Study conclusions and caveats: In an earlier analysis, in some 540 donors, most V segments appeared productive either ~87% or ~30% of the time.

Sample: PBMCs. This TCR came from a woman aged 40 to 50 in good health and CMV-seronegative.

The CDR3 DNA is TGCGCCAGCAGCCCGCTAGACTCCGCCGCCTACGAGCAGTACTTC. As protein: CASSPLDSAAYEQYF. The chain links TRBV5-1 to TRBJ2-7; D is undetermined. CDR1 and CDR2 (germline): SGHRS, YFSETQ. Between the trimmed V and J ends, which lost 4 bases and 2 bases, there was a span of 16 bases. The CDR3 is made up of 15 amino acids.